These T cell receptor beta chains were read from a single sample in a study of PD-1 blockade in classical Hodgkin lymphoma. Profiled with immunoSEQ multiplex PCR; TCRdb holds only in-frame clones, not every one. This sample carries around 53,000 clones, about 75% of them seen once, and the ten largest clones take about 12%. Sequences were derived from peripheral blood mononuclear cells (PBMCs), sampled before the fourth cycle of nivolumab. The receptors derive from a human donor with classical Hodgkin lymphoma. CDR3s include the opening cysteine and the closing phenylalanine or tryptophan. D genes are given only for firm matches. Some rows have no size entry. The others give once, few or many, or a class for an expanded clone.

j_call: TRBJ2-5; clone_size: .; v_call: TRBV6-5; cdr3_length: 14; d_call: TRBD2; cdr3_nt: TGTGCCGCCGGACTAGCGGGATCCGGGGAGACCCAGTACTTC; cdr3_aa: CAAGLAGSGETQYF
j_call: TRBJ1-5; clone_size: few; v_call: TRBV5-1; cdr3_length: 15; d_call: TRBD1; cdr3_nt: TGCGCCAGCAGCCCTGGACAGGGGTTTGGGCAGCCCCAGCATTTT; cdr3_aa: CASSPGQGFGQPQHF
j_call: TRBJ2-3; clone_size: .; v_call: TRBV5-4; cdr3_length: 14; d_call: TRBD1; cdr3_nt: TGTGCCAGCAGCTTTCTAGGGGGCCCAGATACGCAGTATTTT; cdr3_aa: CASSFLGGPDTQYF
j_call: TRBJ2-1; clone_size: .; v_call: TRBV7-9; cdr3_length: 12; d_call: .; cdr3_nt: TGTGCCAGCAGAGGACAAATCAATGAGCAGTTCTTC; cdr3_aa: CASRGQINEQFF
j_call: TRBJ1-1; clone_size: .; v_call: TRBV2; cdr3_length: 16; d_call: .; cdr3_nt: TGTGCCAGCAGTGACTCAAAACAGTTCCAGAACACTGAAGCTTTCTTT; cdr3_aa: CASSDSKQFQNTEAFF
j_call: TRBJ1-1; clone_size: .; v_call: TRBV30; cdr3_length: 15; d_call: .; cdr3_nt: TGTGCCTGGAGTGTAGAGGCCCGGAGGGGCACTGAAGCTTTCTTT; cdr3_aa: CAWSVEARRGTEAFF
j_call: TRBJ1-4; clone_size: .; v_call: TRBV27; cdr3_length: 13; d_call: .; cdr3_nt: TGTGCCAGCAGTTTAGGCAGTTGGGAAAAACTGTTTTTT; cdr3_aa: CASSLGSWEKLFF
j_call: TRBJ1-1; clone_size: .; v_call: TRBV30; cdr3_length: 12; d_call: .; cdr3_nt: TGTGCCTGGAGTGTAACCGGGACTGAAGCTTTCTTT; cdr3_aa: CAWSVTGTEAFF
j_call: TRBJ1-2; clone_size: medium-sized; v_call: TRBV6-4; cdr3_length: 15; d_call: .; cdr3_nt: TGTGCCAGAACCCTAACCATTGGGGGAATCGATGGCTACACCTTC; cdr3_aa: CARTLTIGGIDGYTF
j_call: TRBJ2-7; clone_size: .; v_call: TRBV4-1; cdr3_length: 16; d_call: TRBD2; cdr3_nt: TGCGCCAGCAGCCAGCAGACTAGCGGGACTTCCTACGAGCAGTACTTC; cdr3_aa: CASSQQTSGTSYEQYF
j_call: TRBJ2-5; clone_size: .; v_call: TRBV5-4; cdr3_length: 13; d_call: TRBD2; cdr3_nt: TGTGCCAGCAGCCGGACTAGCGTAGAGACCCAGTACTTC; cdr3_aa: CASSRTSVETQYF
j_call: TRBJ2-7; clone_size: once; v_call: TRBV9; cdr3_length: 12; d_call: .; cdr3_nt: TGTGCCAGCAGCAGCGAACCCTACGAGCAGTACTTC; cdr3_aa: CASSSEPYEQYF
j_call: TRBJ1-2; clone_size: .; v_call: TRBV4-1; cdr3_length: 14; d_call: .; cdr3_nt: TGCGCCAGCAGCCAAGATCTCGGCAGGACCACCTACACCTTC; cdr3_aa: CASSQDLGRTTYTF
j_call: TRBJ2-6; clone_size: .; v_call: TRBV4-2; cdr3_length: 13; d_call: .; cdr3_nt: TGTGCCAGCAGCCCTTCGGGGGCCAACGTCCTGACTTTC; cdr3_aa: CASSPSGANVLTF
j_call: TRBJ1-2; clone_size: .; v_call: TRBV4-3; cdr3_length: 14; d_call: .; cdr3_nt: TGCGCCAGCAGCCAAGAGACCTGGAGTTATGGCTACACCTTC; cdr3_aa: CASSQETWSYGYTF
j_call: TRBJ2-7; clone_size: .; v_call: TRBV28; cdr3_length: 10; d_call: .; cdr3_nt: TGTGCCAGCAGTTCAAGACAGCAGTACTTC; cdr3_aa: CASSSRQQYF
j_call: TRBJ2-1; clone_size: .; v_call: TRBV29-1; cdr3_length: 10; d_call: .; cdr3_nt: TGCAGCGCAAATTACAATGAGCAGTTCTTC; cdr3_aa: CSANYNEQFF
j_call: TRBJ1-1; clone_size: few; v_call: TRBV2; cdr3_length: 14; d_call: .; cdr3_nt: TGTGCCAGCACCATGGGCTACTCGAACACTGAAGCTTTCTTT; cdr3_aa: CASTMGYSNTEAFF
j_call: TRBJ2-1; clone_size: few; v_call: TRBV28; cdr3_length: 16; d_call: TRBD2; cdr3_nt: TGTGCCAGCAGTATGACTAGCGGGAGGGCCCGTTATGAGCAGTTCTTC; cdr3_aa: CASSMTSGRARYEQFF
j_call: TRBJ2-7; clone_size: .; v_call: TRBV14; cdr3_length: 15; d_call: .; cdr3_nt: TGTGCCAGCAGCCAAGAACAAGGCCGGCCATACGAGCAGTACTTC; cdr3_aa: CASSQEQGRPYEQYF
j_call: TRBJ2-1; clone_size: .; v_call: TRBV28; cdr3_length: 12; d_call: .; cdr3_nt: TGTGCCAGCAGCGAAACTCCCCTCGATAGGTTCTTC; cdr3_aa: CASSETPLDRFF
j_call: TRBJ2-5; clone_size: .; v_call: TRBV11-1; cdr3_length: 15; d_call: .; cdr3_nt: TGTGCCAGCAGCTCCTCCGTGGCTCGGGAGGAGACCCAGTACTTC; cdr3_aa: CASSSSVAREETQYF
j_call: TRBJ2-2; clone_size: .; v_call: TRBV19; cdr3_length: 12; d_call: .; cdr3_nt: TGTGCCAGTAGTATCGGCCGAGGGGAGCTGTTTTTT; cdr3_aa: CASSIGRGELFF
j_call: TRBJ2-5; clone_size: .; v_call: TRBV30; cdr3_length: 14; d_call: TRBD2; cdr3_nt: TGTGCCTGGAGTTTTTGGGGGGGGGTACAGACCCAGTACTTC; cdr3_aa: CAWSFWGGVQTQYF
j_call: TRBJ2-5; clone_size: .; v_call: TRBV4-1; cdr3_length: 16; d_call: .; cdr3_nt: TGCGCCAGCAGCCAACGGGGGTTCGCCTTCCAAGAGACCCAGTACTTC; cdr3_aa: CASSQRGFAFQETQYF
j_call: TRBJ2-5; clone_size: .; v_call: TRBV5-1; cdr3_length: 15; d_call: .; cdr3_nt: TGCGCCAGCAGCTTGTTTATAGGGGGTCAAGAGACCCAGTACTTC; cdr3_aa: CASSLFIGGQETQYF
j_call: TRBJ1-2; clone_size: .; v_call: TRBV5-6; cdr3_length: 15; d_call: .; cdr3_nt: TGTGCCAGCAGCTTTGGACCGGGTTGGGACTATGGCTACACCTTC; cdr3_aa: CASSFGPGWDYGYTF
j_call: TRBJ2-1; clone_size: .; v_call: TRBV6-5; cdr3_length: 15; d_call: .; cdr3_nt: TGTGCCAGCAGCTTCTCAGGGGGACTAGAGGCGGAGCAGTTCTTC; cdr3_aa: CASSFSGGLEAEQFF
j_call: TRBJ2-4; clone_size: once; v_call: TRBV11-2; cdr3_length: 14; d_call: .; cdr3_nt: TGTGCCAGCAGCTTGATCCGGCAAACGAGCATTCAGTACTTC; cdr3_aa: CASSLIRQTSIQYF